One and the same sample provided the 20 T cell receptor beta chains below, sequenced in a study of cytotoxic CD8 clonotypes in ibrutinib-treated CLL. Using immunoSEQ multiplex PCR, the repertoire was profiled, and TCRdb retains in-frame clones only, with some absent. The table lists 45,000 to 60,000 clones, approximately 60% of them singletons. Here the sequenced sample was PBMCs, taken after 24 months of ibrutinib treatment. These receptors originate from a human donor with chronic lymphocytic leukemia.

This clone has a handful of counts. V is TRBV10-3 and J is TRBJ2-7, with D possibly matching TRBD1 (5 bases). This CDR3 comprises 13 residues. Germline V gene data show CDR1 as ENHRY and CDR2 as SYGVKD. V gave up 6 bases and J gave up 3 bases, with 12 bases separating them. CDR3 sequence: CAISSRGYYEQYV. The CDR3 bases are TGTGCCATCAGCTCTAGGGGTTACTACGAGCAGTACGTC.

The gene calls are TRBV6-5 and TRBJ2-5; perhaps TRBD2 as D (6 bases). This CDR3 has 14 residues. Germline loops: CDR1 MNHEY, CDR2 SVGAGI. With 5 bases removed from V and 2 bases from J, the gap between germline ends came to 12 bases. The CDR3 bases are TGTGCCAGCAGTCGCAGGAGGGGTCAAGAGACCCAGTACTTC. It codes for CASSRRRGQETQYF.

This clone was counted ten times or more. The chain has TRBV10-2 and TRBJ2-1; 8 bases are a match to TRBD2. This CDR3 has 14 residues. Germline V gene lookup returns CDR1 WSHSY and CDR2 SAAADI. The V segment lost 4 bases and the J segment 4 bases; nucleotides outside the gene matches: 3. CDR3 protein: CASSVAGGYNEQFF. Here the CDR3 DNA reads TGCGCCAGCAGTGTCGCGGGAGGTTACAATGAGCAGTTCTTC.

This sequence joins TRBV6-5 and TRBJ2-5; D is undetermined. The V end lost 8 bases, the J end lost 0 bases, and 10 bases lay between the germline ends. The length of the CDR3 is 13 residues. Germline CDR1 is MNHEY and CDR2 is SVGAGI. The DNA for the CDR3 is TGTGCCAGCCGTCAGTTAGACCAAGAGACCCAGTACTTC. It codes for CASRQLDQETQYF.

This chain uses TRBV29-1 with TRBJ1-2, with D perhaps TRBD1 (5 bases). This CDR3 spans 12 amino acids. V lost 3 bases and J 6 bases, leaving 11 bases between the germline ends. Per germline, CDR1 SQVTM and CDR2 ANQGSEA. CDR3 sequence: CSVDAGNNGYTF. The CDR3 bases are TGCAGCGTTGACGCAGGGAATAATGGCTACACCTTC.

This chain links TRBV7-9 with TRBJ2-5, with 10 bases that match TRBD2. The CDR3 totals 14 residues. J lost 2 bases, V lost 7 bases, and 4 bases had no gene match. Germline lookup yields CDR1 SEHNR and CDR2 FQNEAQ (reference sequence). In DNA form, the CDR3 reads TGTGCCAGCACCTTTAGCGGGAGGCAAGAGACCCAGTACTTC. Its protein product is CASTFSGRQETQYF.

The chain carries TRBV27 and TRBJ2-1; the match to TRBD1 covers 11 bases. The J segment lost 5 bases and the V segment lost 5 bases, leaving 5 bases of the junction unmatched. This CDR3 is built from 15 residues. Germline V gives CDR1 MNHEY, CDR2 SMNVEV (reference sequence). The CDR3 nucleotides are TGTGCCAGCAGTCCCGGGACAGGGGGGGACAATGAGCAGTTCTTC. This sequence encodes CASSPGTGGDNEQFF.

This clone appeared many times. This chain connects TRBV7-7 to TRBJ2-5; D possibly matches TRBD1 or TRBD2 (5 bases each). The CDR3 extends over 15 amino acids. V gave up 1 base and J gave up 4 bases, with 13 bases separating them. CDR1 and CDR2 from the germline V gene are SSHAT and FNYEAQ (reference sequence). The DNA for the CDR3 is TGTGCCAGCAGCTTAGGGCCAGGGACGGGAGAGACCCAGTACTTC. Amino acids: CASSLGPGTGETQYF.

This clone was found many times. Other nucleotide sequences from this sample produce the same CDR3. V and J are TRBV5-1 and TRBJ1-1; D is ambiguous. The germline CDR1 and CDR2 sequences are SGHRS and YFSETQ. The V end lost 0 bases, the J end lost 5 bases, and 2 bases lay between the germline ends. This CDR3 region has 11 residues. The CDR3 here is CASSLGTEAFF. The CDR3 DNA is TGCGCCAGCAGCTTGGGGACTGAAGCTTTCTTT.

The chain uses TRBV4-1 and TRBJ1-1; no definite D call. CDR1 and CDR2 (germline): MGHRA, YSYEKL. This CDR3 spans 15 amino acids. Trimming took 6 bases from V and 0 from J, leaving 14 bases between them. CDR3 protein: CASRAPQRLNTEAFF. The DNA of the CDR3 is TGCGCCAGCAGAGCGCCACAGAGACTGAACACTGAAGCTTTCTTT.

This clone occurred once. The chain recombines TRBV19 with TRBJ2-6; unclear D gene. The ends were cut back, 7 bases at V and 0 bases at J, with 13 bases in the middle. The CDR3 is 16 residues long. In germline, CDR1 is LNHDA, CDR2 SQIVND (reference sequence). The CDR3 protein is CASNHPQSSGANVLTF. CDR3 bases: TGTGCCAGTAACCACCCTCAGAGCTCTGGGGCCAACGTCCTGACTTTC.

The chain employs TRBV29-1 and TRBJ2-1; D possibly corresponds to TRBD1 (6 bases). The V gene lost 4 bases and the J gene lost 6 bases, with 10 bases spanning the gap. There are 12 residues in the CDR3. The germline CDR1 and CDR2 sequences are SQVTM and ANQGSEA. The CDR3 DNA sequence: TGCAGCGTTGGGAAAGGGGGCAATGAGCAGTTCTTC. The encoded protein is CSVGKGGNEQFF.

CDR3 sequence (DNA): TGTGCCAGTTCCAATGACAGGGAAGAAAAACTGTTTTTT. Protein: CASSNDREEKLFF. The chain links TRBV5-4 to TRBJ1-4; 7 nucleotides line up with TRBD1. Germline lookup yields CDR1 SGHNT and CDR2 YYREEE (reference sequence). The CDR3 has 13 residues. Trimming cost V 8 bases and J 8 bases; bases outside gene matches: 9.

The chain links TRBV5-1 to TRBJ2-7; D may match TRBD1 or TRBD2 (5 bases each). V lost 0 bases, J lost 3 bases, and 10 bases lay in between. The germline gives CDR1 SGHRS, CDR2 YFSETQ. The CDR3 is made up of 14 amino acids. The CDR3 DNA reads TGCGCCAGCAGCTTGGCGGGACCCTTCTACGAGCAGTACTTC. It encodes CASSLAGPFYEQYF.

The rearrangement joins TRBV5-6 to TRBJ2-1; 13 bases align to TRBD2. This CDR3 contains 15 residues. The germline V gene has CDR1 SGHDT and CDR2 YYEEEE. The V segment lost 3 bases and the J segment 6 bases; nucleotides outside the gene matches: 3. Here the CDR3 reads CASSSGTSGANEQFF. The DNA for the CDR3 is TGTGCCAGCAGCTCCGGGACTAGCGGGGCCAATGAGCAGTTCTTC.

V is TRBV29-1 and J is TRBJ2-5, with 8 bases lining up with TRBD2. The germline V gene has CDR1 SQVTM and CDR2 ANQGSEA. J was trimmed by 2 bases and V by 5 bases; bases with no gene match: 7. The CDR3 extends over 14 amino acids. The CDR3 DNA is TGCAGCGTTCCCCGCCGGGGGGGACAAGAGACCCAGTACTTC. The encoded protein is CSVPRRGGQETQYF. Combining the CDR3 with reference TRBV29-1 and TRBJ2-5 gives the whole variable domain SAVISQKPSRDICQRGTSLTIQCQVDSQVTMMFWYRQQPGQSLTLIATANQGSEATYESGFVIDKFPISRPNLTFSTLTVSNMSPEDSSIYLCSVPRRGGQETQYFGPGTRLLVL.

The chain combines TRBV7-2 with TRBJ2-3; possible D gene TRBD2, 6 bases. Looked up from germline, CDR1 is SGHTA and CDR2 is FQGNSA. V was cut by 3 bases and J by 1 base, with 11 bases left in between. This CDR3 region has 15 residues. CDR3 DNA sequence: TGTGCCAGCAGCTTTGGACTAATGGGCACAGATACGCAGTATTTT. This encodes CASSFGLMGTDTQYF.

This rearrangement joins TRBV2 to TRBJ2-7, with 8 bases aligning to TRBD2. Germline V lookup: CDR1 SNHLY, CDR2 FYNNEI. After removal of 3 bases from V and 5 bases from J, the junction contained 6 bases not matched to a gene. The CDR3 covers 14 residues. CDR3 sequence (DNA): TGTGCCAGCAGTGAGTCGGGGGGGATCAACGAGCAGTACTTC. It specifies CASSESGGINEQYF. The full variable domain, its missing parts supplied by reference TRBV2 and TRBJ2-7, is EPEVTQTPSHQVTQMGQEVILRCVPISNHLYFYWYRQILGQKVEFLVSFYNNEISEKSEIFDDQFSVERPDGSNFTLKIRSTKLEDSAMYFCASSESGGINEQYFGPGTRLTVT.

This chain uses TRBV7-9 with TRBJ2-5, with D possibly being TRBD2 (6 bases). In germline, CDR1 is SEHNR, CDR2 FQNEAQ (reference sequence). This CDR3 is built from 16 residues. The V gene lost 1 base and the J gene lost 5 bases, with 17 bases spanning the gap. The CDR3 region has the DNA TGTGCCAGCAGCTTAGAGCGGGCTAGCGAGGGTGAGACCCAGTACTTC. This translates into CASSLERASEGETQYF. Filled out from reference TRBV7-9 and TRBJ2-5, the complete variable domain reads DTGVSQNPRHKITKRGQNVTFRCDPISEHNRLYWYRQTLGQGPEFLTYFQNEAQLEKSRLLSDRFSAERPKGSFSTLEIQRTEQGDSAMYLCASSLERASEGETQYFGPGTRLLVL.

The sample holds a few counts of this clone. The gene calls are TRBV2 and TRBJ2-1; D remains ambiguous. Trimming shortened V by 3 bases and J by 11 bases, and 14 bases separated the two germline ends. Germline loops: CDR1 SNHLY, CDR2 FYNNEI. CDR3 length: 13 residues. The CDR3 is CASSEVAVLKQFF. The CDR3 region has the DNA TGTGCCAGCAGTGAGGTGGCGGTACTAAAGCAGTTCTTC. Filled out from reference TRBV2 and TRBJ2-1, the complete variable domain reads EPEVTQTPSHQVTQMGQEVILRCVPISNHLYFYWYRQILGQKVEFLVSFYNNEISEKSEIFDDQFSVERPDGSNFTLKIRSTKLEDSAMYFCASSEVAVLKQFFGPGTRLTVL.